The 7 T cell receptor beta chains given below trace back to one sample, sequenced in a study of T cells in localized non-small cell lung cancer. Generated by immunoSEQ multiplex PCR, the TCRdb table keeps only in-frame clones and is missing some. The sample carries almost 35,000 clones, 93% recorded once. Sequencing was performed on peripheral blood, taken before any cancer treatment. Receptors were obtained from a female donor older than 55 with stage I lung adenocarcinoma.

The CDR3 region is CASSLMPDLLGGTEAFF. The CDR3 region has the DNA TGTGCCAGCAGCCTTATGCCCGACCTCTTGGGGGGCACTGAAGCTTTCTTT. This chain connects TRBV7-3 to TRBJ1-1, with a tentative D call TRBD1 (5 bases). V was shortened by 5 bases and J by 4 bases, with 23 bases between the two germline ends. Germline-derived CDR1 and CDR2 are SGHTA and FQGTGA. CDR3 length: 17 residues.

In this sample, this clone turned up once. The chain is built from TRBV28 and TRBJ1-1, with a tentative D call TRBD1 (5 bases). Germline assignment: CDR1 MDHEN and CDR2 SYDVKM. The V end was cut by 5 bases, the J end by 5 bases, with 12 bases between. The CDR3 length is 13 residues. Here the CDR3 reads CASSRQGFTEAFF. The CDR3 nucleotides read TGTGCCAGCAGTCGCCAGGGATTTACTGAAGCTTTCTTT.

This chain joins TRBV6-5 and TRBJ2-5; D uncertain. V gave up 2 bases and J gave up 6 bases, with 10 bases separating them. Germline loops: CDR1 MNHEY, CDR2 SVGAGI. This CDR3 spans 13 amino acids. The CDR3 DNA sequence: TGTGCCAGCAGTTACCCAGCCCGCCAGACCCAGTACTTC. Its protein is CASSYPARQTQYF.

This chain uses TRBV19 with TRBJ1-4; 8 bases line up with TRBD1. The junction had 15 bases not matched to a gene; V was cut back by 5 bases and J by 16 bases. Looked up from germline, CDR1 is LNHDA and CDR2 is SQIVND (reference sequence). This CDR3 contains 14 residues. This chain's CDR3 is CASSVTGQGTTPFF. The CDR3 DNA follows: TGTGCCAGTAGTGTCACAGGACAGGGAACCACTCCGTTTTTT.

The J gene is TRBJ2-1, the V gene TRBV29-1; TRBD2 aligns across 7 bases. Germline CDR1 reads SQVTM; CDR2 reads ANQGSEA. The CDR3 is 13 amino acids. J lost 5 bases, V lost 7 bases, and 8 bases had no gene match. The CDR3 loop reads CSGASGPHNEQFF. CDR3 coding DNA: TGCAGCGGAGCTAGCGGCCCCCACAATGAGCAGTTCTTC.

This clone has only one observation. V gene TRBV10-3 combines with J gene TRBJ2-5; D possibly corresponds to TRBD2 (6 bases). The better agreement between TRBJ2-7 and the DNA end casts doubt on the J call. The CDR3 covers 13 residues. CDR1 and CDR2 (germline): ENHRY, SYGVKD. DNA of the CDR3: TGTGCCATCAGTGGGGAGGAAACCTACGAGCAGTACTTC. It translates to CAISGEETYEQYF.

V usage is TRBV19 and J usage is TRBJ1-1; 7 nucleotides match TRBD1. The CDR3 sequence is 14 residues long. Germline V gene sequence: CDR1 LNHDA, CDR2 SQIVND (reference sequence). V gave up 5 bases and J gave up 6 bases; unmatched junction bases: 9. The CDR3 region is CASSVLAQGAEAFF. The CDR3 DNA reads TGTGCCAGTAGTGTACTTGCGCAGGGGGCTGAAGCTTTCTTT.